One T cell receptor (beta chain) is described in this entry. Antigen unknown. Every single donor gave one heparinised blood draw, and these averaged roughly 100 mL. Sorted populations were all over 95% pure. This sample was taken from a study of beta chain features in type 1 diabetes. Study results and limitations: Equally in patients and controls, PCR might preferentially amplify shorter templates. No resolution was reached here on whether HLA type influences TCRB rearrangement. Among all four CD4+ subsets, Type 1 diabetes patients had TCRB CDR3s that were moderately but significantly shorter.

This CDR3 has 14 amino acids. CDR1 is SGHNT and CDR2 is YYREEE in the germline V gene (reference sequence). Trimming at V came to 5 bases and at J to 6 bases, leaving 10 bases not matched to a gene. The study reverse transcribed the entire isolated RNA, so it sequenced expressed TCRB transcripts. Sequencing was performed with immunoSEQ multiplex PCR; in TCRdb, only in-frame clones are kept and a portion is missing. The sample yields a few hundred thousand clones, roughly 12% seen once. This clonotype was obtained from a young woman with type 1 diabetes. This chain connects TRBV5-4 to TRBJ2-7, with 8 bases matching TRBD2. The source material was naive CD4+ T cells from blood. CDR3 residues: CASREGLGKGEQYF. The CDR3 DNA follows: TGTGCCAGCAGGGAGGGACTAGGGAAGGGCGAGCAGTACTTC. The complete variable domain, with remaining parts taken from reference TRBV5-4 and TRBJ2-7, reads ETGVTQSPTHLIKTRGQQVTLRCSSQSGHNTVSWYQQALGQGPQFIFQYYREEENGRGNFPPRFSGLQFPNYSSELNVNALELDDSALYLCASREGLGKGEQYFGPGTRLTVT.